This TCR beta chain was observed in a study of T cell responses to AZD1222 COVID-19 vaccine. General study points: Elevations in Spike-specific TCR breadth and depth followed administration of two AZD1222 doses. Repertoires were collected only later (after the peak T cell response had occurred). Among the donors, most were white British and more were female, and clonal diversity was possibly underestimated.

To note about this clone: Its cognate antigen is unknown.

Profiled with immunoSEQ multiplex PCR; TCRdb holds only in-frame clones, not every one. The sample gives around 110,000 clones, 85% to 95% of which show up once; about 3% is in the top ten. In germline, CDR1 is MDHEN, CDR2 SYDVKM. V was clipped by 4 bases and J by 4 bases; unmatched bases: 9. CDR3 length: 15 amino acids. This clonotype was sampled from an adult in good health. The chain combines TRBV28 with TRBJ1-2, with TRBD1 identical over 7 bases. Sequences were derived from peripheral blood, sampled on day 0 of AZD1222 vaccination. Written as DNA, the CDR3 is TGTGCCAGCAGTTGGCCCACCGGGACAGTCTATGGCTACACCTTC. It translates to CASSWPTGTVYGYTF.